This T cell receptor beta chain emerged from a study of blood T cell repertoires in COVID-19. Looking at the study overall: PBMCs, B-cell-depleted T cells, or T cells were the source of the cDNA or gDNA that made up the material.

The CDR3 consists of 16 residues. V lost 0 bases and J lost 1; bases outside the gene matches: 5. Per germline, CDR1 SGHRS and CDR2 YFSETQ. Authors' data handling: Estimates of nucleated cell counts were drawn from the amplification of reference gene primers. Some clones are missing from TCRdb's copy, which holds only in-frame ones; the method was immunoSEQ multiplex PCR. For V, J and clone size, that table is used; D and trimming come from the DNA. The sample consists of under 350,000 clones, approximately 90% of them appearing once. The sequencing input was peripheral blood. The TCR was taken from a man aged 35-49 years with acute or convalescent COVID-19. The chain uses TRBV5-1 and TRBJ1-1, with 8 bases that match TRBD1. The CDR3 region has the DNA TGCGCCAGCAGCTTGGGACAGGGGAGGGGGAACACTGAAGCTTTCTTT. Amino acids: CASSLGQGRGNTEAFF.